The rows below give T cell receptor beta chains drawn from one sample of a study of regulatory T cells in long-lasting Graves disease. TCRdb analysed the multiplex PCR reads with MiXCR anew, one entry per CDR3 protein. Of about 540,000 distinct CDR3 sequences listed, around an eighth are singletons. The same data also contributed to another study, on T cells in Graves' hyperthyroidism and ophthalmopathy.

The sample consisted of peripheral blood mononuclear cells (PBMCs), taken at new diagnosis, from a patient treated with antithyroid drugs. The receptors shown here come from a man aged 30-40 years with Graves disease. Both conserved end residues are part of each CDR3. The D gene is left open where the match is weak. The size of a clone is reported for some rows only, either as once, few or many, or as a class for expanded clones.

CDR3nt: TGTGCCAGCACCTTAGGACAGTTCACTGAAGCTTTCTTT; CDR3aa: CASTLGQFTEAFF; d_gene: -; j_gene: TRBJ1-1; v_gene: TRBV28; len: 13; abundance: many
CDR3nt: TGTGCCATCGGTCTAGCGGGAGCCTACGAGCAGTACTTC; CDR3aa: CAIGLAGAYEQYF; d_gene: TRBD2; j_gene: TRBJ2-7; v_gene: TRBV10-3; len: 13; abundance: -
CDR3nt: TGTGCCAGCAGTTTATTGGAGGGGGGAAACATTCAGTACTTC; CDR3aa: CASSLLEGGNIQYF; d_gene: -; j_gene: TRBJ2-4; v_gene: TRBV12-3/TRBV12-4; len: 14; abundance: many
CDR3nt: TGCGCCAGCAGCCGGACACACCGGGACAGGGACTTTTCACCCCTCCACTTT; CDR3aa: CASSRTHRDRDFSPLHF; d_gene: TRBD1; j_gene: TRBJ1-6; v_gene: TRBV4-1; len: 17; abundance: once
CDR3nt: TGCAGCGCCTACCCCGACAGGGGATTTGTCCAAAAGACCCAGTACTTC; CDR3aa: CSAYPDRGFVQKTQYF; d_gene: TRBD1; j_gene: TRBJ2-5; v_gene: TRBV29-1; len: 16; abundance: -
CDR3nt: TGTGCCAGCATAGGGCTCCTATACAATGAGCAGTTCTTC; CDR3aa: CASIGLLYNEQFF; d_gene: -; j_gene: TRBJ2-1; v_gene: TRBV5-6; len: 13; abundance: many
CDR3nt: TGTGCCAGCACCGATACAGGGGGAGGAACTGAAGCTTTCTTT; CDR3aa: CASTDTGGGTEAFF; d_gene: TRBD1; j_gene: TRBJ1-1; v_gene: TRBV12-3/TRBV12-4; len: 14; abundance: many
CDR3nt: TGTGCCAGCAGCATCTTTGACAGTCGCAATCAGCCCCAGCATTTT; CDR3aa: CASSIFDSRNQPQHF; d_gene: -; j_gene: TRBJ1-5; v_gene: TRBV5-8; len: 15; abundance: -
CDR3nt: TGCGCCAGCAGCTTCTTTTCCGAGCAGTACTTC; CDR3aa: CASSFFSEQYF; d_gene: -; j_gene: TRBJ2-7; v_gene: TRBV5-1; len: 11; abundance: -
CDR3nt: TGTGCCAGCAGCCGAGGGACGGAGAACACTGAAGCTTTCTTT; CDR3aa: CASSRGTENTEAFF; d_gene: -; j_gene: TRBJ1-1; v_gene: TRBV11-2; len: 14; abundance: many
CDR3nt: TGCAGTGCCCATGGGATGGCGGGAGGGGCCGGGGAGACCCAGTACTTC; CDR3aa: CSAHGMAGGAGETQYF; d_gene: TRBD2; j_gene: TRBJ2-5; v_gene: TRBV20-1; len: 16; abundance: -
CDR3nt: TGCAGCTGGGCGAAACTAGCGGGGTACAATGAGCAGTTCTTC; CDR3aa: CSWAKLAGYNEQFF; d_gene: TRBD2; j_gene: TRBJ2-1; v_gene: TRBV20-1; len: 14; abundance: many
CDR3nt: TGTGCCAGCAGTTTATCGCTCTCCTCTAGCACAGATGCGCAGTATTTT; CDR3aa: CASSLSLSSSTDAQYF; d_gene: -; j_gene: TRBJ2-3; v_gene: TRBV27; len: 16; abundance: few
CDR3nt: TGTGCCAGCAGCTCCCGACTCGATTCACCCCTCCACTTT; CDR3aa: CASSSRLDSPLHF; d_gene: -; j_gene: TRBJ1-6; v_gene: TRBV11-2; len: 13; abundance: few
CDR3nt: TGTGCCAGCATCGGCGGGGCAAATGAGCAGTTCTTC; CDR3aa: CASIGGANEQFF; d_gene: -; j_gene: TRBJ2-1; v_gene: TRBV2; len: 12; abundance: many
CDR3nt: TGTGCCAGTTCAATCGGCGGCGAAGCTTTCTTT; CDR3aa: CASSIGGEAFF; d_gene: -; j_gene: TRBJ1-1; v_gene: TRBV7-8; len: 11; abundance: many
CDR3nt: TGTGCCACCAGCTGGACCGGAGATTCACCCCTCCACTTT; CDR3aa: CATSWTGDSPLHF; d_gene: -; j_gene: TRBJ1-6; v_gene: TRBV15; len: 13; abundance: many
CDR3nt: TGCGCCAGCAGCTTCAAACCGGACACGGTCTGGGGCTACACCTTC; CDR3aa: CASSFKPDTVWGYTF; d_gene: -; j_gene: TRBJ1-2; v_gene: TRBV5-1; len: 15; abundance: few
CDR3nt: TGTGCCGCGACCTCGGACAGGGCGGGGAATACGCAGTATTTT; CDR3aa: CAATSDRAGNTQYF; d_gene: TRBD1; j_gene: TRBJ2-3; v_gene: TRBV10-3; len: 14; abundance: many
CDR3nt: TGCAGTGCTCCCTCCCCGGGACAGGGTTCTGGGGCCAACGTCCTGACTTTC; CDR3aa: CSAPSPGQGSGANVLTF; d_gene: TRBD1; j_gene: TRBJ2-6; v_gene: TRBV20-1; len: 17; abundance: many
CDR3nt: TGTGCCAGCAGTTCGGAATGGTACGAGCAGTACTTC; CDR3aa: CASSSEWYEQYF; d_gene: -; j_gene: TRBJ2-7; v_gene: TRBV6-2/TRBV6-3; len: 12; abundance: many
CDR3nt: TGTGCCAGCTCACCAAGCGCCGCTTTTCGGGAGTCAATGTTCTTC; CDR3aa: CASSPSAAFRESMFF; d_gene: -; j_gene: TRBJ2-1; v_gene: TRBV18; len: 15; abundance: once
CDR3nt: TGTGCCAGCCTTCCGGCGACAGGGAAGGAGACCCAGTACTTC; CDR3aa: CASLPATGKETQYF; d_gene: TRBD1; j_gene: TRBJ2-5; v_gene: TRBV2; len: 14; abundance: many
CDR3nt: TGTGCCAGCAGTGAATATGGCGGGAGATCCCCCGATACGCAGTATTTT; CDR3aa: CASSEYGGRSPDTQYF; d_gene: TRBD2; j_gene: TRBJ2-3; v_gene: TRBV25-1; len: 16; abundance: many
CDR3nt: TGTGCCAGCGCTTCTAGCGGGGGAGCAGATACGCAGTATTTT; CDR3aa: CASASSGGADTQYF; d_gene: TRBD2; j_gene: TRBJ2-3; v_gene: TRBV5-6; len: 14; abundance: -
CDR3nt: TGTGCCAGTACCCGACTCATAAAGGTCTACGAGCAGTACTTC; CDR3aa: CASTRLIKVYEQYF; d_gene: -; j_gene: TRBJ2-7; v_gene: TRBV19; len: 14; abundance: few
CDR3nt: TGTGCCAGCAGCACCTCCTTGGGACTAAACTATGGCTACACCTTC; CDR3aa: CASSTSLGLNYGYTF; d_gene: -; j_gene: TRBJ1-2; v_gene: TRBV7-2; len: 15; abundance: few